The 26 T cell receptor beta chains reported below all come from one sample, sequenced in a study of blood T cells in healthy people across ages. Through a sample-barcoded 5' primer and a J-beta primer mix, a second PCR was run for roughly 6 to 12 cycles. TCRdb re-derived calls from the 5' RACE reads in MiXCR, one entry per CDR3 protein. The data contain around 1.5 million distinct CDR3 sequences, 35% to 45% of them singletons. Specimen: blood. Receptors were obtained from a woman aged 18-29 years in good health.

The rearrangement links TRBV10-3 to TRBJ2-3, with 9 bases aligning to TRBD2. In germline, CDR1 is ENHRY, CDR2 SYGVKD. The CDR3 has 16 residues. V gave up 4 bases and J gave up 2 bases; unmatched junction bases: 7. DNA of the CDR3: TGTGCCATCAGTGGTAGCCAGCGGGAGGCCACAGATACGCAGTATTTT. Protein: CAISGSQREATDTQYF.

In this sample, this clonotype turned up a few times. The chain links TRBV6-1 to TRBJ2-1, with no clear D. Judging by the DNA end, TRBJ2-7 fits better; the J call may be wrong. The CDR3 extends over 13 amino acids. Germline-derived CDR1 and CDR2 are MNHNS and SASEGT. In DNA, the CDR3 is TGTGCCAGCAATTCTCCCAGAAACAATGAGCAGTACTTC. Translated: CASNSPRNNEQYF.

The V call is TRBV10-1, the J call TRBJ1-2; no clear D. Germline V gene data show CDR1 as WNHNN and CDR2 as SYGVQD (reference sequence). Trimming pared 3 bases from V and 7 bases from J, leaving 9 bases between. The CDR3 covers 12 residues. The CDR3 loop is CASSDSVGGYTF. In DNA form, the CDR3 reads TGCGCCAGCAGTGATTCGGTCGGTGGCTACACCTTC.

This clonotype was picked up one time. As DNA, the CDR3 is TGTGCCAGCTCACCTGACACCTCCTATAATTCACCCCTCCACTTT. Translated: CASSPDTSYNSPLHF. V is TRBV18 and J is TRBJ1-6, with unresolved D. CDR1 is KGHSH, CDR2 LQKENI, per germline. This CDR3 has 15 amino acids. V was cut by 3 bases and J by 0 bases, with 6 bases left in between.

This chain joins TRBV4-1 and TRBJ1-2; D perhaps matches TRBD1 (5 bases). Per the germline V gene, CDR1 is MGHRA and CDR2 is YSYEKL. Trimming cost V 0 bases and J 3 bases, with 11 bases left between them. CDR3 length: 15 amino acids. This CDR3 is CASSQDRGGYYGYTF. The CDR3 DNA follows: TGCGCCAGCAGCCAAGATCGGGGGGGATACTATGGCTACACCTTC.

This clonotype was seen more than once but under ten times. This chain uses TRBV29-1 with TRBJ2-3; D not resolved. Germline V gene lookup returns CDR1 SQVTM and CDR2 ANQGSEA. Trimming stripped 4 bases from V and 3 bases from J, with 11 bases between. The CDR3 is made up of 13 amino acids. CDR3 sequence reads: CSVALGRTDTQYF. The DNA for the CDR3 is TGCAGCGTTGCCCTTGGGCGGACAGATACGCAGTATTTT.

This clonotype has a handful of counts. The CDR3 here is CSVNGPNYNEQFF. The DNA of the CDR3 is TGCAGCGTTAATGGGCCCAACTACAATGAGCAGTTCTTC. The chain employs TRBV29-1 and TRBJ2-1; no clear D gene. V lost 5 bases, J lost 3 bases, and 11 bases lay in between. Germline CDR1 reads SQVTM; CDR2 reads ANQGSEA. The CDR3 extends over 13 amino acids.

This clonotype was recorded a few times. J is TRBJ2-6 and V is TRBV2; D uncertain. The CDR3 is 16 residues long. Germline CDR1 and CDR2: SNHLY and FYNNEI. V shed 7 bases and J shed 0 bases, with 13 bases lying between them. The DNA for the CDR3 is TGTGCCAGCATGGTTGCTATCAGCTCTGGGGCCAACGTCCTGACTTTC. The encoded protein is CASMVAISSGANVLTF.

This clonotype appeared a few times. The rearrangement uses TRBV3-1 and TRBJ2-1; the match to TRBD2 covers 14 bases. The CDR3 loop spans 19 amino acids. The ends lost 4 bases at V and 8 bases at J; junction bases unmatched: 16. Germline assignment: CDR1 LGHDT and CDR2 YNNKEL (reference sequence). Here the CDR3 reads CASSLGLAGASIGGDEQFF. In nucleotides, the CDR3 is TGTGCCAGCAGCCTGGGACTAGCGGGAGCGAGCATAGGTGGGGATGAGCAGTTCTTC.

The chain is built from TRBV28 and TRBJ2-7; D is unclear. Per germline, CDR1 MDHEN and CDR2 SYDVKM. This CDR3 is built from 16 residues. The ends were cut back, 4 bases at V and 7 bases at J, with 23 bases in the middle. For the CDR3, the DNA is TGTGCCAGCAGTTCCACCGGGCCGCTTTCCTACAATGAGCAGTACTTC. Translating it yields CASSSTGPLSYNEQYF.

This clonotype was counted a few times. The V gene is TRBV4-1, the J gene TRBJ2-3; TRBD2 agrees at 7 bases. Trimming at V came to 1 base and at J to 0 bases, leaving 10 bases not matched to a gene. This CDR3 has 18 residues. Germline CDR1 and CDR2: MGHRA and YSYEKL. As DNA, the CDR3 is TGCGCCAGCAGCCAAGGGGGCGGGAGACTGGCTAGCACAGATACGCAGTATTTT. As protein: CASSQGGGRLASTDTQYF.

V is TRBV5-6 and J is TRBJ2-3, with D hard to call. Germline V lookup: CDR1 SGHDT, CDR2 YYEEEE. Trimming shortened V by 4 bases and J by 9 bases, and 21 bases separated the two germline ends. CDR3 length: 15 amino acids. This chain's CDR3 is CASSPRTSYIDTQYF. CDR3 coding DNA: TGTGCCAGCAGCCCCCGGACCAGTTACATTGACACGCAGTATTTT.

The chain couples TRBV20-1 to TRBJ2-7, with D hard to call. Trimming took off 3 bases at V and 0 bases at J, with 15 bases between the two ends. The CDR3 spans 15 residues. The germline gives CDR1 DFQATT, CDR2 SNEGSKA (reference sequence). The CDR3 nucleotides are TGCAGTGCTAGCTCGCCGAGTATTGGCTCCTACGAGCAGTACTTC. This gives the protein CSASSPSIGSYEQYF.

This sequence joins TRBV5-1 and TRBJ1-5; weak D call: TRBD1 (5 bases). Trimming stripped 3 bases from V and 4 bases from J, with 8 bases between. Germline CDR1 reads SGHRS; CDR2 reads YFSETQ. The CDR3 is 13 amino acids. CDR3 bases: TGCGCCAGCAGCTGGGAGGGGAATCAGCCCCAGCATTTT. Translation: CASSWEGNQPQHF. The full variable domain, rest sourced from reference TRBV5-1 and TRBJ1-5, is KAGVTQTPRYLIKTRGQQVTLSCSPISGHRSVSWYQQTPGQGLQFLFEYFSETQRNKGNFPGRFSGRQFSNSRSEMNVSTLELGDSALYLCASSWEGNQPQHFGDGTRLSIL.

J is TRBJ2-7 and V is TRBV4-2; D possibly uses TRBD1 or TRBD2 (5 bases each). The DNA matches TRBJ2-5 better at its end, which makes the J call doubtful. The CDR3 totals 14 residues. CDR1 and CDR2 from the germline V gene are LGHNA and YNFKEQ. The CDR3 nucleotides are TGTGCCAGCAGCCAAGATCGGGGCGAAGTGACCCAGTACTTC. Its translation is CASSQDRGEVTQYF.

The chain has TRBV29-1 and TRBJ1-2; TRBD1 might be the D (5 bases). The CDR3 length is 13 residues. Trimming took off 3 bases at V and 3 bases at J, with 11 bases between the two ends. Looked up from germline, CDR1 is SQVTM and CDR2 is ANQGSEA. Written as DNA, the CDR3 is TGCAGCGTTGATGGGGGTGGTGACTATGGCTACACCTTC. Translation: CSVDGGGDYGYTF.

V usage is TRBV6-1 and J usage is TRBJ2-7; 13 nucleotides agree with TRBD2. Germline CDR1 MNHNS, CDR2 SASEGT. CDR3 length: 15 residues. V was clipped by 6 bases and J by 7 bases; unmatched bases: 9. The CDR3 region has the DNA TGTGCCAGCAGGCAGGGACTAGCGGGATACAATGAGCAGTACTTC. Amino acids: CASRQGLAGYNEQYF.

This chain links TRBV20-1 with TRBJ2-3, with D tentatively TRBD2 (6 bases). CDR1 is DFQATT and CDR2 is SNEGSKA in the germline V gene (reference sequence). The CDR3 contains 13 residues. Trimming left V 6 bases short and J 3 bases short, with 13 bases between. Here the CDR3 reads CSAVSGFTDTQYF. The CDR3 DNA reads TGCAGTGCAGTTAGCGGCTTTACAGATACGCAGTATTTT.

This clonotype has at least ten counts. The chain joins TRBV12-3 or TRBV12-4 to TRBJ2-3; D ambiguous. V gave up 6 bases and J gave up 5 bases, with 9 bases separating them. CDR3 size: 12 residues. The CDR3 spells CASSALGDTQYF. The CDR3 coding sequence is TGTGCCAGCAGCGCCCTAGGAGATACGCAGTATTTT.

This clonotype was observed a handful of times. The chain carries TRBV2 and TRBJ2-7; the D gene is possibly TRBD1 (6 bases). V lost 4 bases and J lost 4, with 17 bases in between. The CDR3 runs 15 residues. The germline gives CDR1 SNHLY, CDR2 FYNNEI. The CDR3 protein is CASSARDLGTYEQYF. The CDR3 DNA is TGTGCCAGCAGTGCCCGGGACCTGGGGACATACGAGCAGTACTTC.

This clonotype was detected only a few times. The chain recombines TRBV7-2 with TRBJ1-2; 9 positions match TRBD1. J was trimmed by 8 bases and V by 4 bases; bases with no gene match: 14. Per the germline V gene, CDR1 is SGHTA and CDR2 is FQGNSA. The CDR3 covers 16 residues. Here the CDR3 reads CASSSSPGQGSKGYTF. The CDR3 bases are TGTGCCAGCAGCTCCTCCCCGGGACAGGGTTCGAAAGGCTACACCTTC.

The chain employs TRBV27 and TRBJ1-2; D is possibly TRBD1 (5 bases). This CDR3 spans 18 amino acids. Germline V gene lookup returns CDR1 MNHEY and CDR2 SMNVEV (reference sequence). The germline V and J ends were trimmed by 3 bases and 8 bases, with 28 bases remaining between them. The CDR3 loop is CASSFRAGRAHTGEGYTF. Here the CDR3 DNA reads TGTGCCAGCAGTTTCCGGGCCGGCAGGGCCCACACGGGCGAGGGCTACACCTTC.

This rearrangement joins TRBV7-2 to TRBJ2-1, with a weak D call TRBD2 (5 bases). Matching the DNA end better, TRBJ2-7 makes the J call doubtful. The germline V gene has CDR1 SGHTA and CDR2 FQGNSA. The CDR3 has 15 amino acids. Written as DNA, the CDR3 is TGTGCCAGCAGCTTATGGTCTAGCTCCTACAATGAGCAGTACTTC. The encoded protein is CASSLWSSSYNEQYF.

The genes are TRBV9 and TRBJ1-3; TRBD1 matches at 12 bases. The CDR3 sequence is 18 residues long. J lost 1 base, V lost 0 bases, and 5 bases had no gene match. Germline V gene sequence: CDR1 SGDLS, CDR2 YYNGEE. This chain's CDR3 is CASSVAGTGGSSGNTIYF. CDR3 nucleotide sequence: TGTGCCAGCAGCGTAGCCGGGACAGGGGGCTCATCTGGAAACACCATATATTTT.

The genes are TRBV28 and TRBJ1-5; 7 bases are a match to TRBD1. CDR3 length: 13 residues. V lost 11 bases to trimming and J lost 3 bases; unmatched junction nucleotides: 7. Germline assignment: CDR1 MDHEN and CDR2 SYDVKM. Here the CDR3 reads CAVRGQFNQPQHF. The CDR3 DNA follows: TGTGCCGTCCGGGGACAGTTCAATCAGCCCCAGCATTTT. The entire variable domain, with the rest obtained from reference TRBV28 and TRBJ1-5, is as follows: DVKVTQSSRYLVKRTGEKVFLECVQDMDHENMFWYRQDPGLGLRLIYFSYDVKMKEKGDIPEGYSVSREKKERFSLILESASTNQTSMYLCAVRGQFNQPQHFGDGTRLSIL.

The chain is built from TRBV12-3 or TRBV12-4 and TRBJ1-1; D is possibly TRBD1 (5 bases). Trimming left V 2 bases short and J 4 bases short, with 8 bases between. This CDR3 has 13 amino acids. This CDR3 is CASSLKGFTEAFF. The CDR3 DNA reads TGTGCCAGCAGTTTAAAGGGGTTCACTGAAGCTTTCTTT.